This TCR beta chain was captured by sequencing in a study of T-cell memory formation after mild COVID-19. This CDR3 spans 15 amino acids. Looked up from germline, CDR1 is SGHAT and CDR2 is FQNNGV. Between the trimmed V and J ends, which lost 1 base and 4 bases, there was a span of 14 bases. MiXCR was run by TCRdb on the 5' RACE reads, yielding one entry per CDR3 protein. This table has 500,000 to 650,000 distinct CDR3 sequences, roughly a fifth appearing once. This TCR derives from an adult woman who had mild COVID-19 (a few samples of this study predate the infection). Cell type and time point are not known. The sequencing sample was made of PBMCs or a T cell subset sorted from them (not recorded which). The rearrangement links TRBV11-2 to TRBJ2-7; no clear D gene. Here the CDR3 DNA reads TGTGCCAGCAGCTTAGCCTCGGACCCCCGGTACGAGCAGTACTTC. The encoded protein is CASSLASDPRYEQYF.